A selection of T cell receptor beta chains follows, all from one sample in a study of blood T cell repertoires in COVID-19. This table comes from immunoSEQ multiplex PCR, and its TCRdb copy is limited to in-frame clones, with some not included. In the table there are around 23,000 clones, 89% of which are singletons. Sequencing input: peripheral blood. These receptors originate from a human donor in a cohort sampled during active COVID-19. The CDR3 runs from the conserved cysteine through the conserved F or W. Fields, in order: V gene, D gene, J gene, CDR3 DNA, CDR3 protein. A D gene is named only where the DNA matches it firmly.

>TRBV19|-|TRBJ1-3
TGTGCCAGTAGTACCAGGCCAGAGAGCTCTGGAAACACCATATATTTT
CASSTRPESSGNTIYF
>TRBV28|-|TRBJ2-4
TGTGCCAGCCAAGGGGACGTCGTAGGAGGGTTAGCCAAAAACATTCAGTACTTC
CASQGDVVGGLAKNIQYF
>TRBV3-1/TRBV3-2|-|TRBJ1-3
TGTGCCAGCAGCCAGAATAGTTTCTCTGGAAACACCATATATTTT
CASSQNSFSGNTIYF
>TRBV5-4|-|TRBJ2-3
TGTGCCAGCAGCTTGAGGGTGGGGGGGCAGACAGATACGCAGTATTTT
CASSLRVGGQTDTQYF
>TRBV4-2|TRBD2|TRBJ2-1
TGTGCCAGCAGCCAAGATCTGGGACTAGCGGGAGGGCCTGTGTACAATGAGCAGTTCTTC
CASSQDLGLAGGPVYNEQFF
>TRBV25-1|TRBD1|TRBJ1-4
TGTGCCAGTAGTGACGCCGGGACAGGCAATGAAAAACTGTTTTTT
CASSDAGTGNEKLFF
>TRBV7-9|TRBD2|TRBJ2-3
TGTGCCAGCAGCCGGGGGCGGGGGGCCAACCAAGCAGATACGCAGTATTTT
CASSRGRGANQADTQYF
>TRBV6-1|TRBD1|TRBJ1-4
TGTGCCAGCAGTGAAGGGTACGGGACAGGGGGAAGAACTAATGAAAAACTGTTTTTT
CASSEGYGTGGRTNEKLFF
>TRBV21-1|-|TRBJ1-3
TGTGCCAGCAGCAATTCCGCAGGCGCTGGAAACACCATATATTTT
CASSNSAGAGNTIYF
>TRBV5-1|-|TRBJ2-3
TGCGCCAGCACGGTCGGGGGAGTCACAGATACGCAGTATTTT
CASTVGGVTDTQYF
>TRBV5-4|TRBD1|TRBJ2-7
TGTGCCAGCAGCCGGGGACAGGGGGGATCTCAATACGAGCAGTACTTC
CASSRGQGGSQYEQYF
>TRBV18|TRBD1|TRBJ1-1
TGTGCCAGCTCACCACGGACAGGGTTGAACACTGAAGCTTTCTTT
CASSPRTGLNTEAFF